These 9 T cell receptor beta chains share one sample of origin, sequenced in a study of T-cell reconstitution after alpha-beta-depleted transplantation in children. Researchers prepared the TCRbeta library using unique molecular identifiers, the study reports. MiXCR, run by TCRdb on the PCR reads, gives a single entry per CDR3 protein. The sample has about 580,000 distinct CDR3 sequences; more than 20% are singletons. This specimen consisted of PBMCs, mostly from graft donor cells, obtained 360 days after TCRalphabeta/CD19-depleted stem cell transplant. The receptors come from a boy under three years old who had a stem cell transplant for acute myeloid leukemia, so the T cells may come from the graft donor.

This clonotype was counted many times. The V gene is TRBV20-1, the J gene TRBJ1-1; D is undetermined. Trimming left V 1 base short and J 2 bases short, with 8 bases between. This CDR3 is built from 13 residues. CDR1 is DFQATT, CDR2 SNEGSKA, per germline (reference sequence). The CDR3 bases are TGCAGTGCTAGAGGCCCAACCAACACTGAAGCTTTCTTT. It yields the protein CSARGPTNTEAFF.

This chain uses TRBV11-3 with TRBJ2-1; D might be TRBD2 (6 bases). Trimming removed 3 bases from V and 6 bases from J, with 12 bases in between. The CDR3 is 14 residues long. Germline CDR1 is SGHNT and CDR2 is YENEEA. The CDR3 loop is CASSFSGEPNEQFF. The CDR3 DNA follows: TGTGCCAGCAGCTTCTCGGGGGAACCCAATGAGCAGTTCTTC.

This clonotype was counted a few times. The V call is TRBV11-3, the J call TRBJ2-2, with D unclear. V was shortened by 0 bases and J by 4 bases, with 6 bases between the two germline ends. The CDR3 is 14 residues long. Germline-derived CDR1 and CDR2 are SGHNT and YENEEA. The CDR3 loop reads CASSLDGSTGELFF. For the CDR3, the DNA is TGTGCCAGCAGCTTAGACGGATCCACCGGGGAGCTGTTTTTT.

This clonotype was detected a few times. The V and J genes are TRBV4-3 and TRBJ2-3, with D perhaps matching TRBD2 (5 bases). Looked up from germline, CDR1 is LGHNA and CDR2 is YSLEER. Trimming took off 0 bases at V and 2 bases at J, with 9 bases between the two ends. The CDR3 runs 15 residues. The CDR3 reads CASSQEAGLTDTQYF. CDR3 sequence (DNA): TGCGCCAGCAGCCAAGAGGCAGGACTCACAGATACGCAGTATTTT.

This clonotype was detected ten times or more. V usage is TRBV20-1 and J usage is TRBJ2-7; 9 bases are a match to TRBD1. V lost 5 bases to trimming and J lost 2 bases; unmatched junction nucleotides: 1. This CDR3 has 12 residues. Germline CDR1 reads DFQATT; CDR2 reads SNEGSKA (reference sequence). CDR3: CSAGQGTYEQYF. DNA of the CDR3: TGCAGTGCTGGACAGGGGACCTACGAGCAGTACTTC.

This clonotype appeared a few times. The genes are TRBV20-1 and TRBJ2-7; D is undetermined. The V gene lost 3 bases and the J gene lost 1 base, with 10 bases spanning the gap. Germline assignment: CDR1 DFQATT and CDR2 SNEGSKA (reference sequence). The CDR3 spans 13 residues. The CDR3 reads CSASPLGSYEQYF. The CDR3, as DNA: TGCAGTGCTAGTCCCCTCGGTTCCTACGAGCAGTACTTC.

This rearrangement joins TRBV7-2 to TRBJ2-5; D is undetermined. The V gene's germline CDR1 is SGHTA and CDR2 FQGNSA. V lost 7 bases to trimming and J lost 3 bases, with 12 bases between them. This CDR3 has 13 residues. The CDR3: CASTLRLEETQYF. The CDR3 DNA follows: TGTGCCAGCACCCTGAGGCTAGAAGAGACCCAGTACTTC.

The sample holds a few counts of this clonotype. The gene calls are TRBV3-1 and TRBJ2-4; D unclear. The V and J ends lost 0 bases and 0 bases respectively, with 9 bases between them. The CDR3 has 16 amino acids. Germline CDR1 reads LGHDT; CDR2 reads YNNKEL (reference sequence). The CDR3 is CASSQDPGRAKNIQYF. CDR3 in DNA: TGTGCCAGCAGCCAAGATCCCGGAAGAGCCAAAAACATTCAGTACTTC.

This sequence joins TRBV12-5 and TRBJ2-5; TRBD1 agrees at 7 bases. CDR1 and CDR2 from the germline V gene are LGHNT and FRNRAP. CDR3 length equals 14 residues. Unmatched junction bases numbered 6, after V lost 5 bases and J lost 3 bases. The CDR3 here is CASGGETGKETQYF. The CDR3 DNA is TGTGCTAGTGGTGGGGAGACAGGGAAAGAGACCCAGTACTTC.